This TCR beta chain derives from a study of T cells after yellow fever vaccination. Study context: For low cell numbers, libraries were made with SMART-Seq v4 Ultra Low Input.

This clonotype was detected a few times. Its antigen is currently unknown. Study findings and constraints: FACS-sorted repertoires could harbor abundant contaminating bulk-population clonotypes. Clones from primary vaccination mostly reappeared after the booster (around 96% CD4, roughly 87% CD8).

The germline gives CDR1 LGHNA, CDR2 YSLEER. This CDR3 has 14 residues. V dropped 0 bases and J dropped 7 bases, with 13 bases sitting between them. TCRdb ran MiXCR on the 5' RACE reads and lists one entry per CDR3 protein. The sample yields around 360,000 distinct CDR3 sequences, about 9.9% seen once. Sequencing used PBMCs, obtained on the day of the first yellow fever vaccination. The chain combines TRBV4-3 with TRBJ2-7; D unresolved. The sequence was obtained from a man between 18 and 35 years old who received the YFV17D yellow fever vaccine. CDR3 loop: CASSQDRRIGEQYV. The CDR3 region has the DNA TGCGCCAGCAGCCAAGATCGAAGAATTGGTGAGCAGTACGTC.